The 14 T cell receptor beta chains given below trace back to one sample, sequenced in a study of T cells after somatic rescue of genetic block. The table came from immunoSEQ multiplex PCR; TCRdb's copy has only in-frame clones and leaves some out. The table includes approximately 71,000 clones, around 92% detected once. The sequencing sample was made of peripheral blood mononuclear cells (PBMCs). The receptors shown here come from a middle-aged man.

In regard to this clone: At one boundary the junction diverges from the germline segment, which might be a read error. V usage is TRBV7-7 and J usage is TRBJ2-3; 12 bases map to TRBD2. Germline V gives CDR1 SSHAT, CDR2 FNYEAQ (reference sequence). CDR3 length: 15 residues. CDR3 DNA sequence: TGTGCTAGCAGCCGGACTAGCGGGGACACAGATACGCAGTATTTT. Amino acid sequence: CASSRTSGDTDTQYF.

The chain combines TRBV27 with TRBJ1-3; tentatively, D is TRBD1 (5 bases). Looked up from germline, CDR1 is MNHEY and CDR2 is SMNVEV (reference sequence). The CDR3 runs 15 residues. The ends were cut back, 2 bases at V and 0 bases at J, with 8 bases in the middle. The chain's CDR3 is CASSLEGRSGNTIYF. Here the CDR3 DNA reads TGTGCCAGCAGTTTAGAGGGACGCTCTGGAAACACCATATATTTT.

This chain uses TRBV6-5 with TRBJ2-7; D is undetermined. V was pared by 7 bases and J by 0 bases, with 4 bases between. Germline V CDR1 and CDR2: MNHEY, SVGAGI. The CDR3 totals 11 residues. The CDR3 DNA reads as TGTGCCAGCACCCTCTCCTACGAGCAGTACTTC. This encodes CASTLSYEQYF.

The rearrangement links TRBV30 to TRBJ1-4, with D possibly matching TRBD1 (6 bases). The CDR3 consists of 14 residues. Germline assignment: CDR1 GTSNPN and CDR2 SVGIG (reference sequence). The germline V and J ends were trimmed by 1 base and 4 bases, with 10 bases remaining between them. In nucleotides, the CDR3 is TGTGCCTGGAGTGAAGGACAGCTTAATGAAAAACTGTTTTTT. Translation gives CAWSEGQLNEKLFF. The whole variable domain, filled in from reference TRBV30 and TRBJ1-4, reads SQTIHQWPATLVQPVGSPLSLECTVEGTSNPNLYWYRQAAGRGLQLLFYSVGIGQISSEVPQNLSASRPQDRQFILSSKKLLLSDSGFYLCAWSEGQLNEKLFFGSGTQLSVL.

This sequence joins TRBV28 and TRBJ1-1; D unclear. Germline V gene data show CDR1 as MDHEN and CDR2 as SYDVKM. Trimming stripped 3 bases from V and 11 bases from J, with 10 bases between. The CDR3 is made up of 11 amino acids. Written as DNA, the CDR3 is TGTGCCAGCAGTTTTGTTAGCGTTGCTTTCTTT. This translates into CASSFVSVAFF.

CDR3 residues: CASSPLQGAGELFF. The CDR3 DNA sequence: TGTGCCAGCTCACCCCTTCAAGGGGCCGGGGAGCTGTTTTTT. The gene calls are TRBV18 and TRBJ2-2; a possible D gene is TRBD1 (5 bases). CDR1 is KGHSH, CDR2 LQKENI, per germline. The length of the CDR3 is 14 residues. Trimming took off 3 bases at V and 6 bases at J, with 11 bases between the two ends. The full variable domain, in which reference TRBV18 and TRBJ2-2 provide the parts outside the CDR3, is NAGVMQNPRHLVRRRGQEARLRCSPMKGHSHVYWYRQLPEEGLKFMVYLQKENIIDESGMPKERFSAEFPKEGPSILRIQQVVRGDSAAYFCASSPLQGAGELFFGEGSRLTVL.

The rearrangement uses TRBV9 and TRBJ1-4; perhaps TRBD1 as D (6 bases). The CDR3 covers 14 residues. Germline-derived CDR1 and CDR2 are SGDLS and YYNGEE. V lost 3 bases, J lost 8 bases, and 14 bases lay in between. The CDR3 bases are TGTGCCAGCAGCGGTTCAGGGGCGGGCGAAAAACTGTTTTTT. It yields the protein CASSGSGAGEKLFF. Based on the CDR3 plus reference TRBV9 and TRBJ1-4, the full variable domain is DSGVTQTPKHLITATGQRVTLRCSPRSGDLSVYWYQQSLDQGLQFLIQYYNGEERAKGNILERFSAQQFPDLHSELNLSSLELGDSALYFCASSGSGAGEKLFFGSGTQLSVL.

The chain uses TRBV30 and TRBJ1-2; 8 bases align to TRBD1. From germline, CDR1 is GTSNPN and CDR2 SVGIG (reference sequence). V was pared by 0 bases and J by 8 bases, with 8 bases of the junction left unmatched. The CDR3 spans 14 residues. CDR3 DNA sequence: TGTGCCTGGAGTGTAATGACAGGGGATCGGGGCTACACCTTC. This translates into CAWSVMTGDRGYTF.

The rearrangement joins TRBV2 to TRBJ1-1; the D gene is possibly TRBD1 (6 bases). The CDR3 runs to 14 residues. Deletions cut 5 bases from V and 1 base from J, with 11 bases between. Per germline, CDR1 SNHLY and CDR2 FYNNEI. CDR3 DNA: TGTGCCAGCAGTTGGGAGGGACAGAACACTGAAGCTTTCTTT. This codes for CASSWEGQNTEAFF.

The chain uses TRBV5-6 and TRBJ2-5, with D perhaps TRBD1 or TRBD2 (5 bases each). The DNA end favors TRBJ2-7, so the J call may be wrong. Germline lookup yields CDR1 SGHDT and CDR2 YYEEEE. The CDR3 is made up of 15 amino acids. The CDR3 DNA sequence: TGTGCCAGCAGCCAGTTCGGGGCCGTCTCCTACGAGCAGTACTTC. As protein: CASSQFGAVSYEQYF.

The chain links TRBV7-9 to TRBJ2-4; possibly TRBD1 for D (5 bases). Deletions cut 4 bases from V and 5 bases from J, with 15 bases between. The CDR3 is 15 amino acids. Germline assignment: CDR1 SEHNR and CDR2 FQNEAQ (reference sequence). The CDR3 DNA reads TGTGCCAGCAGCTCGTCCTATCCGACAGAAAACATTCAGTACTTC. It codes for CASSSSYPTENIQYF.

This chain links TRBV6-5 with TRBJ1-1; D is perhaps TRBD1 (6 bases). Trimming cost V 4 bases and J 7 bases, with 13 bases left between them. CDR1 is MNHEY, CDR2 SVGAGI, per germline. The CDR3 contains 13 residues. The CDR3 coding sequence is TGTGCCAGCAGTTTAGGGGGGGCGGGTGAAGCTTTCTTT. Protein: CASSLGGAGEAFF.

The chain is built from TRBV2 and TRBJ1-2, with D hard to call. The V gene's germline CDR1 is SNHLY and CDR2 FYNNEI. Trimming removed 4 bases at V and 4 bases at J, with 16 bases between. This CDR3 has 15 amino acids. CDR3 in DNA: TGTGCCAGCAGTGTGACTCCGGGTTGGAGCTATGGCTACACCTTC. Protein product: CASSVTPGWSYGYTF.

The gene calls are TRBV30 and TRBJ1-2; TRBD1 is a possible D gene (5 bases). CDR3 size: 13 residues. Between the trimmed V and J ends, which lost 8 bases and 7 bases, there was a span of 20 bases. Per the germline V gene, CDR1 is GTSNPN and CDR2 is SVGIG (reference sequence). This CDR3 is CAGLDGTLGGYTF. DNA for the CDR3: TGTGCCGGCCTCGATGGGACGTTGGGTGGCTACACCTTC.